Shown below are 5 T cell receptor beta chains from a single sample sequenced in a study of cytomegalovirus exposure and HLA in healthy donors. The primer mix had 60 Vbeta and 13 Jbeta primers. The data were produced by immunoSEQ multiplex PCR, yet TCRdb's version contains in-frame clones alone and is incomplete. The sample includes approximately 110,000 clones, more than 60% seen only once; the top ten take around 8.6%. The sample was PBMCs. Receptors originate from a middle-aged woman in good health and CMV-seropositive.

The rearrangement joins TRBV7-2 to TRBJ2-5; D not resolved. The CDR3 contains 15 residues. Germline values: CDR1 SGHTA, CDR2 FQGNSA. V lost 1 base and J lost 1, with 10 bases in between. CDR3 bases: TGTGCCAGCAGCTTAGGTTCTTCCCTCCAAGAGACCCAGTACTTC. It encodes CASSLGSSLQETQYF.

This clone was observed a handful of times. The chain recombines TRBV5-1 with TRBJ2-7, with TRBD1 identical over 9 bases. Germline assignment: CDR1 SGHRS and CDR2 YFSETQ. V gave up 4 bases and J gave up 2 bases; unmatched junction bases: 22. The CDR3 totals 20 residues. The CDR3 here is CASSRRAQGAQNTLPYEQYF. The CDR3 nucleotides are TGCGCCAGCAGCCGACGGGCACAGGGGGCGCAAAACACCCTCCCCTACGAGCAGTACTTC.

CDR3 sequence (DNA): TGTGCCAGCAGCTTAACAGGGTTGAACACTGAAGCTTTCTTT. It yields the protein CASSLTGLNTEAFF. This chain links TRBV11-2 with TRBJ1-1, with D possibly TRBD1 on 6 matching bases. There are 14 residues in the CDR3. With 2 bases removed from V and 0 bases from J, the gap between germline ends came to 7 bases. CDR1 and CDR2 (germline): SGHAT, FQNNGV.

Of note for this clone: Within the sample, other DNA sequences also encode this same CDR3. The V gene is TRBV7-9, the J gene TRBJ2-7; D is unresolved. CDR1 is SEHNR and CDR2 is FQNEAQ in the germline V gene (reference sequence). The CDR3 totals 15 residues. V lost 2 bases to trimming and J lost 6 bases, with 17 bases between them. CDR3 protein: CASSLPGSGSREQYF. CDR3 sequence (DNA): TGTGCCAGCAGCTTACCCGGTTCCGGGTCCCGCGAGCAGTACTTC. Filled out from reference TRBV7-9 and TRBJ2-7, the complete variable domain reads DTGVSQNPRHKITKRGQNVTFRCDPISEHNRLYWYRQTLGQGPEFLTYFQNEAQLEKSRLLSDRFSAERPKGSFSTLEIQRTEQGDSAMYLCASSLPGSGSREQYFGPGTRLTVT.

The chain employs TRBV7-6 and TRBJ1-3; 8 bases agree with TRBD1. CDR3 size: 16 residues. V lost 3 bases to trimming and J lost 3 bases; unmatched junction nucleotides: 7. Germline CDR1 is SGHVS and CDR2 is FNYEAQ. The CDR3 sequence is CASSFRTGRGGNTIYF. CDR3 DNA sequence: TGTGCCAGCAGCTTCCGGACAGGGCGCGGTGGAAACACCATATATTTT.